The rows below give T cell receptor beta chains drawn from one sample of a study of Ad26.COV2.S vaccination and SARS-CoV-2 variants. Measured with immunoSEQ multiplex PCR; TCRdb has only the in-frame clones, and not every one. In the table there are 450,000 to 550,000 clones, 89% of which are singletons. The sequences come from peripheral blood, collected in a trial of Ad26.COV2.S vaccine versus placebo. These receptors came from a person between 18 and 65 years old who received the Ad26.COV2.S COVID-19 vaccine or a placebo. Each CDR3 is given with its conserved first and last residue. D genes are given only for firm matches. The listing skips clone size in some rows; elsewhere it reads once, few, many or a size class.

d_gene,abundance,v_gene,j_gene,CDR3nt,CDR3aa
.,.,TRBV7-9,TRBJ2-2,TGTGCCAGCAGCTCGTACTCGAAGCTGTTTTTT,CASSSYSKLFF
.,once,TRBV10-3,TRBJ1-2,TGTGCCATCAGTGAAATAAACTATGGCTACACCTTC,CAISEINYGYTF
TRBD1,.,TRBV27,TRBJ1-2,TGTGCCAGCAGTTTGACGGGACAGGGATTGTATGGCTACACCTTC,CASSLTGQGLYGYTF
.,once,TRBV11-3,TRBJ2-2,TGTGCCAGCAGCCAATACATGAACACCGGGGAGCTGTTTTTT,CASSQYMNTGELFF
TRBD1,.,TRBV18,TRBJ1-4,TGTGCCAGCTCACCTCAAATATTCCCCCAGGGGGATGGGAATGAAAAACTGTTTTTT,CASSPQIFPQGDGNEKLFF
TRBD1,.,TRBV4-3,TRBJ2-3,TGCGCCAGCAGCCAAGTGGCAGGGGGCCGGGATACGCAGTATTTT,CASSQVAGGRDTQYF
.,.,TRBV5-6,TRBJ1-2,TGTGCCAGCAGCTTGGGCAGGGCGGGCGGCTACACCTTC,CASSLGRAGGYTF
.,.,TRBV19,TRBJ2-7,TGTGCCAGTAGTATCCGACAGCCCCCCTACGAGCAGTACTTC,CASSIRQPPYEQYF
.,.,TRBV6-5,TRBJ2-1,TGTGCCAGCAGCCACATACCGGGACTTAATGAGCAGTTCTTC,CASSHIPGLNEQFF
.,.,TRBV19,TRBJ1-4,TGTGCCACCCGACAGAGACTGAATAATGAAAAACTGTTTTTT,CATRQRLNNEKLFF
.,.,TRBV4-2,TRBJ1-5,TGTGCCAGCAGCCAAGGGGGAACAGGTCTCCAGCCCCAGCATTTT,CASSQGGTGLQPQHF
.,.,TRBV5-6,TRBJ1-4,TGTGCCAGCAGCTTGGGGGTAACGGCTAATGAAAAACTGTTTTTT,CASSLGVTANEKLFF
.,.,TRBV5-6,TRBJ2-7,TGTGCCAGCAGCTTGGACCGATCCTACGAGCAGTACTTC,CASSLDRSYEQYF